This T cell receptor beta chain was retrieved from a study of spatial heterogeneity in lung cancer. Study context: Detection of beta-chain sequences consistently exceeded that of alpha-chain sequences. On average, each unique TCR and UMI combination appeared more than ten times in raw reads. General study points: The appearance of ubiquitous expanded tumor TCRs in blood was greater at resection than follow-up.

TCRdb fed the 5' RACE reads into MiXCR, producing one record per CDR3 protein. This sample has over 10,000 distinct CDR3 sequences, with around 4.2% found just once. This clonotype was recorded at least ten times. The antigen is unknown. Found in a library prepared for alpha chains, this beta chain is an off-target read, and its abundance has little meaning. Specified time point: sample taken at primary tumor resection. Whole RNA from tumor, nontumor lung or frozen PBMC was sequenced unsorted. Patients with untreated early-stage non-small cell lung cancer, numbering roughly 69, were the donors. The source is a male donor with early-stage non-small cell lung cancer. The sequencing here drew on PBMCs, taken at surgery.

The DNA for the CDR3 is TGCGCCAGCAGAGAGGGGACCAACAATGAGCAGTTCTTC. It translates to CASREGTNNEQFF. V gene TRBV5-1 combines with J gene TRBJ2-1; D may be TRBD1 or TRBD2 (5 bases each). CDR3 length: 13 residues. CDR1 is SGHRS, CDR2 YFSETQ, per germline. Trimming pared 5 bases from V and 5 bases from J, leaving 11 bases between.